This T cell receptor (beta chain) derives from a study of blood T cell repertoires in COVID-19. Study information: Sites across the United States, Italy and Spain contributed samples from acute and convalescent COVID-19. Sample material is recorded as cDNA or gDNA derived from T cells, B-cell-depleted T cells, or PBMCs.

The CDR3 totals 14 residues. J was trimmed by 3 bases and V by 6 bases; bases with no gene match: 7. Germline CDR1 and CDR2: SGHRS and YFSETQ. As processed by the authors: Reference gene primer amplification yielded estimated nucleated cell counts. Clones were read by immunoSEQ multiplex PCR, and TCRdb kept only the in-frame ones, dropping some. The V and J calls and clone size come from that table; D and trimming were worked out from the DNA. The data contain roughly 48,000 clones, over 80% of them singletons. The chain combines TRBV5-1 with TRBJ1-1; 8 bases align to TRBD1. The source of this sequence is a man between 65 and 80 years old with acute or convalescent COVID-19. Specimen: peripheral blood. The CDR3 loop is CASTLDRADTEAFF. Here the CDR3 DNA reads TGCGCCAGCACCCTGGACAGGGCCGACACTGAAGCTTTCTTT. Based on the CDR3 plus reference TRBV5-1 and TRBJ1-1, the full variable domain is KAGVTQTPRYLIKTRGQQVTLSCSPISGHRSVSWYQQTPGQGLQFLFEYFSETQRNKGNFPGRFSGRQFSNSRSEMNVSTLELGDSALYLCASTLDRADTEAFFGQGTRLTVV.